Listed below are T cell receptor beta chains from one sample, sequenced in a study of blood T cell repertoires in COVID-19. Profiled with immunoSEQ multiplex PCR; TCRdb holds only in-frame clones, not every one. The sample yields fewer than 60,000 clones, about 85% seen once. The specimen was peripheral blood. The receptors were sampled from a human donor with acute or convalescent COVID-19. The donor label of this sample is uncertain. Each CDR3 is given with its conserved first and last residue. The D gene is left open where the match is weak. Clone size is not always given. Where it is, it says once, few, many or a class for expanded clones.

>-|TRBV6-6|TRBJ1-2|-
TGTGCCAGCACCCCAAGAGGGAGAGCTAACTATGGCTACACCTTC
CASTPRGRANYGYTF
>TRBD1|TRBV3-1/TRBV3-2|TRBJ1-4|-
TGTGCCAGCAGCAGACAGGGGGCAGGGGAAAAACTGTTTTTT
CASSRQGAGEKLFF
>TRBD1|TRBV19|TRBJ1-2|-
TGTGCCAGTAGTCCCCGGACAGGGGGTAACTATGGCTACACCTTC
CASSPRTGGNYGYTF
>-|TRBV9|TRBJ2-2|once
TGTGCCAGCAGCTCCCTCGGGACCGGGGAGCTGTTTTTT
CASSSLGTGELFF
>TRBD2|TRBV5-5|TRBJ2-3|-
TGTGCCAGCAGCCCCCCCCTAGCGGGAGAAGTAGATACGCAGTATTTT
CASSPPLAGEVDTQYF
>TRBD2|TRBV5-4|TRBJ2-1|-
TGTGCCACCAAGACTAGCGGGAGTGGAAATGAGCAGTTCTTC
CATKTSGSGNEQFF
>-|TRBV7-6|TRBJ1-5|-
TGTGCCAGCAGCTTAGGGGCACGTAGCAATCAGCCCCAGCATTTT
CASSLGARSNQPQHF
>TRBD2|TRBV4-1|TRBJ2-1|few
TGCGCCAGCAGCCAAGTGGGACTAGCGGACGACAATGAGCAGTTCTTC
CASSQVGLADDNEQFF
>-|TRBV18|TRBJ1-2|-
TGTGCCAGCTCACCACCAGACCCGACGGCCAAGGGGAACTATGGCTACACCTTC
CASSPPDPTAKGNYGYTF
>TRBD1|TRBV18|TRBJ1-6|-
TGTGCCAGCTCGCCCTCGACAGGGGGAGGTACGAATTCACCCCTCCACTTT
CASSPSTGGGTNSPLHF
>-|TRBV19|TRBJ1-1|-
TGTGCCAGTAGTATGATTGCACAGGCGAACACTGAAGCTTTCTTT
CASSMIAQANTEAFF
>TRBD1|TRBV9|TRBJ2-1|once
TGTGCCAGCAGCGCGGGGACAGTCACCTACAATGAGCAGTTCTTC
CASSAGTVTYNEQFF
>TRBD2|TRBV7-9|TRBJ2-3|medium-sized
TGTGCCAGCAGCCCGGGACTAGCGGGGGCACGCACAGATACGCAGTATTTT
CASSPGLAGARTDTQYF
>-|TRBV7-2|TRBJ1-2|-
TGTGCCAGCAGCTTAGCGTCTGGAGGAGCCTACTACTATGGCTACACCTTC
CASSLASGGAYYYGYTF
>-|TRBV12-3/TRBV12-4|TRBJ2-3|-
TGTGCCAGCAGTTTATCGGAGGCAGATACGCAGTATTTT
CASSLSEADTQYF
>-|TRBV28|TRBJ2-5|-
TGTGCCAGCAGCCCCAGGGGGGAAGTGGGAGAGACCCAGTACTTC
CASSPRGEVGETQYF
>TRBD1|TRBV9|TRBJ1-1|-
TGTGCCAGCAGCTTCACCGGGACAGCCACTGAAGCTTTCTTT
CASSFTGTATEAFF
>-|TRBV7-6|TRBJ2-3|-
TGTGCCAGCAGCTTAGGGCAGGCCTATAGCACAGATACGCAGTATTTT
CASSLGQAYSTDTQYF
>TRBD2|TRBV6-6|TRBJ2-7|-
TGTGCCAGCGATACCGGGACTGCGGGAGGATACGAGCAGTACTTC
CASDTGTAGGYEQYF
>TRBD2|TRBV7-6|TRBJ2-3|-
TGTGCCAGCAGCGCGTCTGCGGGAGGGCCTGAGGATACGCAGTATTTT
CASSASAGGPEDTQYF
>-|TRBV6-5|TRBJ1-5|-
TGTGCCAGCAGGCGACAGCTAGATCAGCCCCAGCATTTT
CASRRQLDQPQHF
>-|TRBV2|TRBJ2-1|-
TGTGCCAGCAGTGAACTTGTCTTAGCTTCGGAGCAGTTCTTC
CASSELVLASEQFF
>-|TRBV6-1|TRBJ2-1|once
TGTGCCAGCAGTGAAATGCGGGGTCTTGAGCAGTTCTTC
CASSEMRGLEQFF
>TRBD2|TRBV9|TRBJ2-3|few
TGTGCCAGCAGCGTAGCAAGTCTAGCGGGCACAGATACGCAGTATTTT
CASSVASLAGTDTQYF
>-|TRBV6-2/TRBV6-3|TRBJ1-1|-
TGTGCCAGCAGTTATGGAGACACTGAAGCTTTCTTT
CASSYGDTEAFF
>TRBD1|TRBV18|TRBJ2-1|-
TGTGCCAGCTCACCACTGACCGGGACAGGGGGCTCGAATGAGCAGTTCTTC
CASSPLTGTGGSNEQFF
>TRBD1|TRBV11-2|TRBJ2-4|-
TGTGCCAGCAGCGAGGGACAGGGTATTATAGCCAAAAACATTCAGTACTTC
CASSEGQGIIAKNIQYF
>TRBD1|TRBV27|TRBJ1-2|-
TGTGCCAGCAGCCCCGACAGGGAGAATGGCTACACCTTC
CASSPDRENGYTF
>-|TRBV12-3/TRBV12-4|TRBJ1-3|-
TGTGCCAGCAGCGTGGGCTTTGGAAACACCATATATTTT
CASSVGFGNTIYF
>-|TRBV5-4|TRBJ1-4|-
TGTGCCAGCAGCCCCGGGGGGTATGCAACTAATGAAAAACTGTTTTTT
CASSPGGYATNEKLFF
>TRBD2|TRBV10-3|TRBJ2-7|-
TGTGCCATCAGTGACGGGGGAGGGCCCTCCTACGAGCAGTACTTC
CAISDGGGPSYEQYF
>-|TRBV5-1|TRBJ2-5|-
TGCGCCAGCAGCTTGGCTCGTGAGACCCAGTACTTC
CASSLARETQYF
>TRBD1|TRBV18|TRBJ2-4|once
TGTGCCAGCTCACCAGAGTACAGGGGTAGGAACATTCAGTACTTC
CASSPEYRGRNIQYF
>TRBD1|TRBV7-7|TRBJ2-2|-
TGTGCTAGCAGCCGGGACAGCAACACCGGGGAGCTGTTTTTT
CASSRDSNTGELFF